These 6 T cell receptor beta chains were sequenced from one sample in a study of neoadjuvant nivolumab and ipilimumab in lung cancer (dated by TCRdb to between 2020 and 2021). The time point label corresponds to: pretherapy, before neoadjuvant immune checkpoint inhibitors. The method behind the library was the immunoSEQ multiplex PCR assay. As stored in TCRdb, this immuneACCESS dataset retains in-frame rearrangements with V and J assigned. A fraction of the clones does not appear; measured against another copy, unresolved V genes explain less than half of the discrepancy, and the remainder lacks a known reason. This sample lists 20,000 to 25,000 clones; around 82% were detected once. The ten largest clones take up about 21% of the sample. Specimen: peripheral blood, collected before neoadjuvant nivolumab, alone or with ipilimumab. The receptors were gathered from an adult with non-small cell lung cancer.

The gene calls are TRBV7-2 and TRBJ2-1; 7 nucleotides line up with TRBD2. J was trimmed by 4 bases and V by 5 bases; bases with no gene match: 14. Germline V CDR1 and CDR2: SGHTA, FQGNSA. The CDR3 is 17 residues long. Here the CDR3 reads CASSRSLAGFSYNEQFF. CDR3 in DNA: TGTGCCAGCAGCCGGTCCTTAGCGGGTTTTTCTTACAATGAGCAGTTCTTC.

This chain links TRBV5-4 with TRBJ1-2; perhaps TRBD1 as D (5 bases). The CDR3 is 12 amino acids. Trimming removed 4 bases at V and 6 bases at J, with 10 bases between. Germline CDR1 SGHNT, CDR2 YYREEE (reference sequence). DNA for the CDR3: TGTGCCAGCAGCCTGGGGGGGGATGGCTACACCTTC. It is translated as CASSLGGDGYTF.

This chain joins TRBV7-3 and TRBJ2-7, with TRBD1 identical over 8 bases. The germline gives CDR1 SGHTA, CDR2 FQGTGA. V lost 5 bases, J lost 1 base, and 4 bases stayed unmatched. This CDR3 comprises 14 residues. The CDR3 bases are TGTGCCAGCAGCCGCGACAGGGGTTCCTACGAGCAGTACTTC. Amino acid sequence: CASSRDRGSYEQYF. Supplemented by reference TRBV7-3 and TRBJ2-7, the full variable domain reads GAGVSQTPSNKVTEKGKYVELRCDPISGHTALYWYRQSLGQGPEFLIYFQGTGAADDSGLPNDRFFAVRPEGSVSTLKIQRTERGDSAVYLCASSRDRGSYEQYFGPGTRLTVT.

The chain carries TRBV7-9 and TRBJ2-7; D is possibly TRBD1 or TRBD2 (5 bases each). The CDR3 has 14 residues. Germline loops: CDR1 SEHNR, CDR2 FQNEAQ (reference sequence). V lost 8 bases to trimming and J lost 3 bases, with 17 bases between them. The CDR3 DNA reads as TGTGCCAGCTCTACCGGGACGTCCGTCTACGAGCAGTACTTC. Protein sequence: CASSTGTSVYEQYF.

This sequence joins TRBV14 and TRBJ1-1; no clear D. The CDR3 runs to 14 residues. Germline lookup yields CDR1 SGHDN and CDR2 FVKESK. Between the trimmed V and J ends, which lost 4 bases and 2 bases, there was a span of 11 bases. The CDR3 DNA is TGTGCCAGCAGCCCCCGGGCAGCAAACACTGAAGCTTTCTTT. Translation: CASSPRAANTEAFF.

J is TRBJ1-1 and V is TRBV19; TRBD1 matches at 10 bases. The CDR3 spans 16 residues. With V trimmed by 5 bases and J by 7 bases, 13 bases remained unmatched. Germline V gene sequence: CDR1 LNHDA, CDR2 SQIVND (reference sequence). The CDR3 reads CASSPRLDRGRNEAFF. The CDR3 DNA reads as TGTGCCAGTAGTCCTCGCTTAGACAGGGGGCGAAATGAAGCTTTCTTT.